The 14 T cell receptor beta chains below come from one sample, sequenced in a study of OX40 agonist ivuxolimab in advanced cancers. The protocol was immunoSEQ multiplex PCR, while the TCRdb copy is restricted to in-frame clones and leaves out a portion. The table shows roughly 56,000 clones, with 80% to 90% occurring only once. The sample here was CD4+ or CD8+ T cells sorted from blood, taken in a trial of the OX40 agonist ivuxolimab. The receptors derive from an adult with an advanced solid tumor such as melanoma, head and neck, liver or kidney cancer.

This clone was found once. The chain combines TRBV18 with TRBJ2-3; D remains unclear. The CDR3 consists of 14 residues. The germline V gene has CDR1 KGHSH and CDR2 LQKENI. V was cut by 1 base and J by 3 bases, with 8 bases left in between. The CDR3 DNA is TGTGCCAGCTCACCACAGGGTGGAACAGATACGCAGTATTTT. Amino acids: CASSPQGGTDTQYF.

The rearrangement uses TRBV19 and TRBJ1-1; D not resolved. The CDR3 sequence is 15 residues long. V lost 7 bases and J lost 5, with 20 bases in between. The V gene's germline CDR1 is LNHDA and CDR2 SQIVND (reference sequence). The CDR3 sequence is CASTLRVPARTEAFF. The CDR3 bases are TGTGCCAGTACCCTGAGGGTTCCGGCGAGGACTGAAGCTTTCTTT.

The chain has TRBV5-1 and TRBJ1-4; D is unclear. Trimming took 4 bases from V and 2 from J, leaving 9 bases between them. CDR1 is SGHRS and CDR2 is YFSETQ in the germline V gene. CDR3 size: 14 residues. The DNA of the CDR3 is TGCGCCAGCAGCATGGACGGCACTAATGAAAAACTGTTTTTT. As protein: CASSMDGTNEKLFF.

The V call is TRBV19, the J call TRBJ2-4, with 7 positions matching TRBD1. The CDR3 has 15 residues. Unmatched junction bases numbered 5, after V lost 4 bases and J lost 2 bases. CDR1 is LNHDA and CDR2 is SQIVND in the germline V gene (reference sequence). CDR3 bases: TGTGCCAGTAGTACCGACAGGGCGACCAAAAACATTCAGTACTTC. Translation: CASSTDRATKNIQYF.

This chain uses TRBV9 with TRBJ2-5; unclear D gene. Germline CDR1 SGDLS, CDR2 YYNGEE. The V end was cut by 2 bases, the J end by 4 bases, with 15 bases between. This CDR3 spans 15 amino acids. CDR3 residues: CASSVSPTDVETQYF. The CDR3 nucleotides are TGTGCCAGCAGCGTCTCTCCGACGGATGTAGAGACCCAGTACTTC.

The chain couples TRBV11-2 to TRBJ1-4; a weak D match, TRBD1 (6 bases). CDR1 is SGHAT and CDR2 is FQNNGV in the germline V gene. The CDR3 has 15 amino acids. Trimming pared 1 base from V and 7 bases from J, leaving 13 bases between. CDR3 in amino acids: CASSLALGGGEKLFF. The CDR3 DNA follows: TGTGCCAGCAGCTTAGCCCTAGGGGGGGGTGAAAAACTGTTTTTT.

The genes are TRBV6-5 and TRBJ2-5; the match to TRBD2 covers 14 bases. Germline V gene lookup returns CDR1 MNHEY and CDR2 SVGAGI. This CDR3 comprises 15 residues. V lost 6 bases, J lost 7 bases, and 7 bases stayed unmatched. CDR3 amino acids: CASSRTSGGTRTQYF. The CDR3 DNA is TGTGCCAGCAGCAGGACTAGCGGGGGGACCCGGACCCAGTACTTC.

The table lists this clone with a few counts. V and J are TRBV7-6 and TRBJ1-4, with TRBD1 matching over 7 bases. The length of the CDR3 is 15 residues. Unmatched junction bases numbered 5, after V lost 2 bases and J lost 5 bases. Per germline, CDR1 SGHVS and CDR2 FNYEAQ. The CDR3 is CASSLRRTGNEKLFF. The CDR3 DNA reads as TGTGCCAGCAGCTTACGTCGGACAGGAAATGAAAAACTGTTTTTT.

V usage is TRBV28 and J usage is TRBJ2-7; 7 positions match TRBD2. Germline V gene sequence: CDR1 MDHEN, CDR2 SYDVKM. Unmatched junction bases numbered 4, after V lost 6 bases and J lost 2 bases. The CDR3 extends over 13 amino acids. The CDR3 nucleotides are TGTGCCAGCAGCTCCGGGACTACCTACGAGCAGTACTTC. It codes for CASSSGTTYEQYF. Full variable domain (remainder filled in from reference TRBV28 and TRBJ2-7): DVKVTQSSRYLVKRTGEKVFLECVQDMDHENMFWYRQDPGLGLRLIYFSYDVKMKEKGDIPEGYSVSREKKERFSLILESASTNQTSMYLCASSSGTTYEQYFGPGTRLTVT.

The CDR3 region is CASSYWTGGTGELFF. In DNA, the CDR3 is TGTGCCAGCAGCTACTGGACAGGGGGCACCGGGGAGCTGTTTTTT. The chain carries TRBV7-9 and TRBJ2-2, with 10 bases aligning to TRBD1. The V gene's germline CDR1 is SEHNR and CDR2 FQNEAQ (reference sequence). CDR3 size: 15 residues. The V and J ends lost 4 bases and 4 bases, in that order; junction bases with no gene match: 3. The variable domain in full, completed from reference TRBV7-9 and TRBJ2-2, reads DTGVSQNPRHKITKRGQNVTFRCDPISEHNRLYWYRQTLGQGPEFLTYFQNEAQLEKSRLLSDRFSAERPKGSFSTLEIQRTEQGDSAMYLCASSYWTGGTGELFFGEGSRLTVL.

This clone has only one observation. The rearrangement links TRBV6-4 to TRBJ2-3; 8 bases are shared with TRBD2. The trim removed 3 bases at V and 2 bases at J, leaving 4 bases unmatched. CDR1 is MRHNA, CDR2 SNTAGT, per germline. This CDR3 contains 15 residues. CDR3 in DNA: TGTGCCAGCAGTGAGCGGGGGGCCGACACAGATACGCAGTATTTT. Translated, it gives CASSERGADTDTQYF.

V usage is TRBV5-1 and J usage is TRBJ2-1, with D maybe TRBD1 (6 bases). Germline CDR1 reads SGHRS; CDR2 reads YFSETQ. The CDR3 has 15 residues. The V end lost 2 bases, the J end lost 2 bases, and 11 bases lay between the germline ends. CDR3 loop: CASSLGAGAYNEQFF. In DNA, the CDR3 is TGCGCCAGCAGCTTAGGGGCAGGGGCCTACAATGAGCAGTTCTTC.

The chain uses TRBV11-2 and TRBJ2-2; 7 positions match TRBD1. The CDR3 loop spans 16 amino acids. In germline, CDR1 is SGHAT, CDR2 FQNNGV. After removal of 2 bases from V and 4 bases from J, the junction contained 7 bases not matched to a gene. The CDR3 DNA reads TGTGCCAGCAGCTTAAAGGTGGGACAGCGCACCGGGGAGCTGTTTTTT. It specifies CASSLKVGQRTGELFF.

The rearrangement joins TRBV2 to TRBJ1-6; D unresolved. Germline-derived CDR1 and CDR2 are SNHLY and FYNNEI. The CDR3 is made up of 13 amino acids. The V end was cut by 4 bases, the J end by 6 bases, with 7 bases between. The CDR3 protein is CASSGEGNSPLHF. The DNA for the CDR3 is TGTGCCAGCAGTGGGGAGGGTAATTCACCCCTCCACTTT.